The rows below give T cell receptor beta chains drawn from one sample of a study of blood T cell repertoires in COVID-19. The repertoire was sequenced with immunoSEQ multiplex PCR; TCRdb's copy has only in-frame clones and lacks some. The table records roughly 230,000 clones, about 85% of them present only once. Sequenced input: PBMCs or T cells enriched from blood (not recorded which). The receptors stem from a woman in her forties or fifties who had been exposed to COVID-19. The CDR3 runs from the conserved cysteine through the conserved F or W. A D gene is named only where the DNA matches it firmly. The size field is filled for only some rows; it gives once, few, many or a size class.

>once|.|TRBV2|TRBJ2-1
CASSEGSYNEQFF
TGTGCCAGCAGTGAAGGCAGCTACAATGAGCAGTTCTTC
>few|.|TRBV9|TRBJ2-1
CASSLRADNYNEQFF
TGTGCCAGCAGCTTAAGAGCGGATAACTACAATGAGCAGTTCTTC
>.|.|TRBV12-3/TRBV12-4|TRBJ1-1
CASSLGGNTEAFF
TGTGCCAGCAGCCTGGGGGGGAACACTGAAGCTTTCTTT
>.|TRBD1|TRBV9|TRBJ1-4
CASSVYGQGPNEKLFF
TGTGCCAGCAGCGTCTATGGACAGGGCCCGAATGAAAAACTGTTTTTT
>.|TRBD1|TRBV2|TRBJ2-6
CASTRTGSFGANVLTF
TGTGCCAGCACGCGGACAGGTAGTTTTGGGGCCAACGTCCTGACTTTC
>.|.|TRBV29-1|TRBJ1-2
CSASPEGGVAYGYTF
TGCAGCGCCTCCCCCGAGGGAGGGGTAGCCTATGGCTACACCTTC
>.|.|TRBV28|TRBJ1-2
CASSFPGYYGYTF
TGTGCCAGCAGTTTTCCAGGGTACTATGGCTACACCTTC
>.|TRBD1|TRBV7-3|TRBJ2-5
CASSTHRGILQETQYF
TGTGCCAGCAGCACACACAGGGGGATCCTCCAAGAGACCCAGTACTTC
>.|TRBD1|TRBV15|TRBJ1-5
CATSRVWGQGRQPQHF
TGTGCCACCAGCAGAGTATGGGGACAGGGGCGCCAGCCCCAGCATTTT
>.|.|TRBV10-3|TRBJ2-1
CAISGNSPLEQFF
TGTGCCATCAGTGGAAACAGCCCCCTTGAGCAGTTCTTC
>.|.|TRBV29-1|TRBJ2-3
CSVHTDTQYF
TGCAGCGTACACACAGATACGCAGTATTTT
>.|TRBD2|TRBV18|TRBJ2-3
CASSPAYSGGGTDTQYF
TGTGCCAGCTCACCCGCCTACAGCGGGGGGGGGACAGATACGCAGTATTTT
>once|.|TRBV19|TRBJ1-1
CASSIASTGNTEAFF
TGTGCCAGTAGTATAGCCTCGACAGGGAACACTGAAGCTTTCTTT
>once|TRBD1|TRBV4-3|TRBJ2-2
CASSQDYRGDGELFF
TGCGCCAGCAGCCAAGATTACAGGGGCGACGGGGAGCTGTTTTTT
>.|.|TRBV12-5|TRBJ2-1
CASGYSGAYNEQFF
TGTGCTAGTGGTTACTCGGGAGCCTACAATGAGCAGTTCTTC
>.|.|TRBV6-6|TRBJ1-2
CASSPLGGARSNYGYTF
TGTGCCAGCAGTCCCCTGGGGGGGGCGCGTTCTAACTATGGCTACACCTTC
>once|TRBD1|TRBV10-2|TRBJ1-2
CASSSPGTDYGYTF
TGCGCCAGCAGCTCCCCCGGGACAGACTATGGCTACACCTTC
>.|.|TRBV14|TRBJ2-1
CASSPQPISEQFF
TGTGCCAGCAGCCCGCAACCTATTAGTGAGCAGTTCTTC
>.|.|TRBV20-1|TRBJ2-5
CSATVPGTQYF
TGCAGTGCTACTGTTCCGGGGACCCAGTACTTC
>.|TRBD1|TRBV3-1/TRBV3-2|TRBJ1-6
CASSQGQSYNSPLHF
TGTGCCAGCAGCCAGGGACAGTCCTATAATTCACCCCTCCACTTT
>.|.|TRBV12-3/TRBV12-4|TRBJ1-2
CASSPLGGYGYTF
TGTGCCAGCAGCCCTTTGGGGGGCTATGGCTACACCTTC
>.|.|TRBV12-5|TRBJ1-1
CASGLTRGGGLTAFF
TGTGCTAGTGGTTTGACCCGAGGGGGGGGCTTGACGGCTTTCTTT
>.|TRBD2|TRBV20-1|TRBJ2-5
CSASAASGAGRETQYF
TGCAGTGCTAGTGCGGCTAGCGGGGCCGGAAGAGAGACCCAGTACTTC
>.|.|TRBV10-2|TRBJ1-4
CASNVQGLREKLFF
TGCGCCAGCAATGTTCAGGGGCTAAGGGAAAAACTGTTTTTT
>.|TRBD1|TRBV5-1|TRBJ1-1
CASSFRDREPNTEAFF
TGCGCCAGCAGCTTCCGGGACAGGGAACCCAACACTGAAGCTTTCTTT
>few|TRBD1|TRBV18|TRBJ1-2
CASSPYPRDRPYYGYTF
TGTGCCAGCTCACCTTACCCCCGGGACAGGCCCTACTATGGCTACACCTTC
>.|.|TRBV6-2/TRBV6-3|TRBJ2-7
CASSYPEQGQHEQYF
TGTGCCAGCAGTTACCCGGAACAGGGTCAGCACGAGCAGTACTTC
>.|TRBD2|TRBV16|TRBJ2-7
CASSHERGYEQYF
TGTGCCAGCAGCCATGAGCGGGGCTACGAGCAGTACTTC
>.|TRBD1|TRBV12-5|TRBJ2-7
CASGLISGTGELKQYF
TGTGCTAGTGGTTTAATCTCCGGGACAGGGGAGCTCAAGCAGTACTTC
>.|TRBD1|TRBV29-1|TRBJ1-1
CSVTGQGEAFF
TGCAGCGTTACCGGACAGGGCGAAGCTTTCTTT
>few|.|TRBV10-1|TRBJ2-1
CASSDPGDNEQFF
TGCGCCAGCAGTGATCCCGGAGACAATGAGCAGTTCTTC
>.|.|TRBV15|TRBJ1-1
CATSRVGGTEAFF
TGTGCCACCAGCAGAGTGGGGGGGACTGAAGCTTTCTTT
>few|TRBD1|TRBV5-1|TRBJ2-7
CASSGGPRTGNYEQYF
TGCGCCAGCAGCGGGGGCCCCAGGACAGGGAATTACGAGCAGTACTTC